The T cell receptor beta chain under discussion was sequenced for a study of graft-versus-host responses after intestinal transplantation. CDR1 is MNHEY, CDR2 SMNVEV, per germline (reference sequence). CDR3 length: 13 residues. The ends were cut back, 5 bases at V and 5 bases at J, with 13 bases in the middle. TCRdb's copy holds only in-frame clones and misses some; the assay was immunoSEQ multiplex PCR. The table has about 120,000 clones, 90% to 95% seen once. About this clone: Its antigen is unidentified.

The sequence derives from a human donor who received an intestinal transplant. The V and J genes are TRBV27 and TRBJ2-7; tentative D call: TRBD1 (5 bases). Sequenced material: unstimulated CD8+ T cells sorted from spleen or lymph node cells, taken before intestinal transplant. The CDR3 DNA reads as TGTGCCAGCAGTCTAGGGGAAGGGAACGAGCAGTACTTC. Translation: CASSLGEGNEQYF.